This T cell receptor beta chain originates from a study of glioma-infiltrating T cells after dendritic cell vaccination. Libraries were prepared by immunoSEQ multiplex PCR; TCRdb keeps only in-frame clonotypes and omits some of them. The table lists fewer than 35,000 clones, 90% to 95% of them singletons. This CDR3 has 12 residues. V gave up 5 bases and J gave up 7 bases, with 11 bases separating them. Germline values: CDR1 SGHVS, CDR2 FNYEAQ. The receptor was derived from a human donor with glioblastoma. The chain has TRBV7-6 and TRBJ2-5; D possibly corresponds to TRBD1 (5 bases). The sample was blood, taken before dendritic cell vaccination. In DNA, the CDR3 is TGTGCCAGCAGCCCAGAAAGGGGGACCCAGTACTTC. Its protein product is CASSPERGTQYF.